The clone carrying this TCR beta chain was seen repeatedly, ten times or more. Its target is unknown. The data belong to a study of CD8 T cells in ankylosing spondylitis. Study-level points and caveats: A motif in TCR beta, a set of 8 or 9 highly homologous variants, appeared characteristic of ankylosing spondylitis blood. Disease-associated clones were reportedly significantly overrepresented in matched ankylosing spondylitis synovial fluid. Peripheral blood held disease-linked clones only at relatively low frequency, and these were CD8+.

CDR1 and CDR2 (germline): LNHNV, YYDKDF (reference sequence). Trimming took 0 bases from V and 5 from J; bases not matched to a gene: 9. This CDR3 comprises 19 residues. Making use of molecular barcodes, quantitative 5'-RACE generated TCR beta libraries. TCRdb re-analysed the 5' RACE reads in MiXCR, keeping a single row per CDR3 protein. The table has 470,000 or so distinct CDR3 sequences, approximately 26% seen once. The V call is TRBV15, the J call TRBJ2-1; 14 bases agree with TRBD2. This clonotype was sampled from a male donor with ankylosing spondylitis. The sample comprised blood, either unsorted or a sorted T cell fraction (not recorded which). The CDR3 DNA sequence: TGTGCCACCAGCAGAGATTACCGAAAGACTAGCGGGAGGGACAATGAGCAGTTCTTC. Translation gives CATSRDYRKTSGRDNEQFF.